This TCR beta chain was captured in a study of blood T cell repertoires in COVID-19. Overall study: Acute and convalescent COVID-19 specimens originated in the United States, Italy and Spain.

Living in roughly 23 US areas, the participants were between roughly 18 and 95 years of age. Which cohort a participant joined came from the clinical history participants gave. Sequencing was performed with immunoSEQ multiplex PCR; in TCRdb, only in-frame clones are kept and a portion is missing. Of 180,000 or so clones in the sample, about four fifths were seen once. CDR3 length: 15 residues. V was clipped by 6 bases and J by 0 bases; unmatched bases: 4. Per the germline V gene, CDR1 is ENHRY and CDR2 is SYGVKD. V usage is TRBV10-3 and J usage is TRBJ2-1; TRBD1 matches 8 bases. This clonotype originated in a man in his forties or fifties who had recovered from COVID-19. The source material was PBMCs or T cells enriched from blood (not recorded which). This chain's CDR3 is CAIRGQGRSYNEQFF. CDR3 bases: TGTGCCATCAGAGGACAGGGCCGCTCCTACAATGAGCAGTTCTTC.